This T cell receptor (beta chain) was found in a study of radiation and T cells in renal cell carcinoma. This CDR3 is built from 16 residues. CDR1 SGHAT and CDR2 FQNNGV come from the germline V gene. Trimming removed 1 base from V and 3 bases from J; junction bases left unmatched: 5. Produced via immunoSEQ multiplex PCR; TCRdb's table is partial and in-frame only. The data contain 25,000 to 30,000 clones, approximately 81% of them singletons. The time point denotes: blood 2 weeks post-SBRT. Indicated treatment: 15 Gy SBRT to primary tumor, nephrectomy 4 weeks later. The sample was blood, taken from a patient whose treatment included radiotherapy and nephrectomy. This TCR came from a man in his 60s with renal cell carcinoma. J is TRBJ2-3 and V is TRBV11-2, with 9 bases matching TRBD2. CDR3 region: CASSLGLAVGTDTQYF. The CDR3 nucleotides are TGTGCCAGCAGCTTAGGACTAGCGGTTGGGACAGATACGCAGTATTTT.